This T cell receptor beta chain originates from a study of CD8 T cells in Susac syndrome. Study-level results: The study's TCR sequencing and HLA analysis drew on a certain number of individuals. That number was acknowledged as relatively small.

CD8+ and CD4+ blood T cells underwent TCR beta sequencing. The CDR3 sequence is 14 residues long. The V and J ends lost 6 bases and 5 bases, in that order; junction bases with no gene match: 8. The germline gives CDR1 SQVTM, CDR2 ANQGSEA. Random hexamers were used to reverse transcribe the RNA input (roughly 0.5 to 1 ug). TCR beta CDR3 was amplified by immunoSEQ covering 54 Vbeta and 13 Jbeta. One entry per CDR3 protein results from TCRdb running MiXCR on the immunoSEQ multiplex PCR reads. The data contain more than 200,000 distinct CDR3 sequences, 92% of them singletons. Points on this clonotype: Its target is unknown.

This clonotype was obtained from a human donor with multiple sclerosis. Sequenced sample: CD8+ T cells from PBMCs. The chain employs TRBV29-1 and TRBJ1-1; TRBD1 matches 11 bases. Here the CDR3 reads CSVGTDRGRTEAFF. The DNA of the CDR3 is TGCAGCGTCGGAACGGACAGGGGGCGTACTGAAGCTTTCTTT. Drawing the rest from reference TRBV29-1 and TRBJ1-1, the complete variable domain is SAVISQKPSRDICQRGTSLTIQCQVDSQVTMMFWYRQQPGQSLTLIATANQGSEATYESGFVIDKFPISRPNLTFSTLTVSNMSPEDSSIYLCSVGTDRGRTEAFFGQGTRLTVV.